Listed below are T cell receptor beta chains from one sample, sequenced in a study of type 1 and type 2 diabetes patients. TCRdb re-analysed the multiplex PCR reads in MiXCR, keeping a single row per CDR3 protein. Altogether 250,000 or so distinct CDR3 sequences are present, roughly 44% being singletons, with the ten largest covering approximately 15%. Input material: peripheral blood mononuclear cells (PBMCs). These receptors came from a man in his late teens or twenties with type 2 diabetes. Each CDR3 is given with its conserved first and last residue. D genes are given only for firm matches. Part of the rows lack a size; the others show once, few, many or a class for expanded clones.

clone_size,v_call,j_call,d_call,cdr3_nt,cdr3_aa
few,TRBV19,TRBJ2-1,-,TGTGCCAGTAGTATAAATTCAGGATTGGGTAGCTACCACAATGAGCAGTTCTTC,CASSINSGLGSYHNEQFF
-,TRBV12-3/TRBV12-4,TRBJ2-7,TRBD2,TGTGCCAGCGGCCGGTTGACTAGCGGGGGATACGAGCAGTACTTC,CASGRLTSGGYEQYF
many,TRBV20-1,TRBJ1-2,-,TGCAGTGCGTGGCCTTCCTGGTGGAGCTACACCTTC,CSAWPSWWSYTF
-,TRBV6-6,TRBJ2-7,TRBD2,TGTGCCAGCATGGGACTAGCGGGAATCCGGGACGAGCAGTACTTC,CASMGLAGIRDEQYF
-,TRBV7-3,TRBJ2-6,-,TGTGCCAGCAGTTCGGGCAGGGGAACTTCTGGGGCCAACGTCCTGACTTTC,CASSSGRGTSGANVLTF
-,TRBV7-2,TRBJ2-3,-,TGTGCCAGCAGCTTAGCTCCACAGTCTAGCACAGATACGCAGTATTTT,CASSLAPQSSTDTQYF
few,TRBV29-1,TRBJ2-1,-,TGCAGCGGGGAGAACAACAATGAGCAGTTCTTC,CSGENNNEQFF
-,TRBV30,TRBJ2-7,-,TGTGCCTGCCACCCCGTCACCGGCGAGCAGTACTTC,CACHPVTGEQYF
-,TRBV10-3,TRBJ1-1,TRBD1,TGTGCCATCAGCACACAGGGGCCCCTGAACACTGAAGCTTTCTTT,CAISTQGPLNTEAFF
once,TRBV19,TRBJ2-7,-,TGTGCCAGTAGTATGGGTGCTCCGGGACTGGGGACCTACGAGCAGTACTTC,CASSMGAPGLGTYEQYF
-,TRBV20-1,TRBJ2-7,-,TGCAGTGCTAGAGATCAGGACGAGCCTCCCTACGAGCAGTACTTC,CSARDQDEPPYEQYF
few,TRBV10-1,TRBJ2-1,TRBD2,TGCGCCAGCAGTGAGGGAGTCTTGGGAGGGAGCGATGAGCAGTTCTTC,CASSEGVLGGSDEQFF
-,TRBV12-5,TRBJ2-1,-,TGTGCTAGTGGTTCGCCAGCAGCCTACAATGAGCAGTTCTTC,CASGSPAAYNEQFF
-,TRBV29-1,TRBJ2-3,-,TGCAGCGTTGAGGAGACAGATACGCAGTATTTT,CSVEETDTQYF
-,TRBV2,TRBJ2-7,TRBD1,TGTGCCACTAACTCCGGACAGGGTGTCTCCTACGAGCAGTACTTC,CATNSGQGVSYEQYF
-,TRBV7-2,TRBJ1-1,TRBD1,TGTGCCAGCATCCCGGACAGGGTGTACCCTGAAGCTTTCTTT,CASIPDRVYPEAFF
few,TRBV19,TRBJ2-2,-,TGTGCCAGTAACCCGGACAGAGGAGTCGGGGAGCTGTTTTTT,CASNPDRGVGELFF